This T cell receptor (beta chain) was obtained from a study of blood T cell repertoires in COVID-19. The CDR3 sequence is 18 residues long. Germline lookup yields CDR1 LGHNA and CDR2 YSLEER. Trimming pared 3 bases from V and 7 bases from J, leaving 27 bases between. The protocol was immunoSEQ multiplex PCR, while the TCRdb copy is restricted to in-frame clones and leaves out a portion. The sample records around 260,000 clones, about 88% being singletons. In its sample, this clone was seen many times. The chain combines TRBV4-3 with TRBJ2-5, with D possibly being TRBD2 (6 bases). This clonotype originated in a man aged 25-45 years with active or convalescent COVID-19. The material sequenced was peripheral blood. CDR3 protein: CASSHHWYVTRGISTQYF. In DNA, the CDR3 is TGCGCCAGCAGCCACCATTGGTACGTGACTCGGGGGATTTCGACCCAGTACTTC.